Following are 28 T cell receptor beta chains from one sample sequenced in a study of OX40 agonist ivuxolimab in advanced cancers. Sequencing used immunoSEQ multiplex PCR; TCRdb keeps in-frame clones, though not all of them. The sample has 60,000 to 75,000 clones; about 94% are singletons. Sequenced material: CD4+ or CD8+ T cells sorted from blood, taken in a trial of the OX40 agonist ivuxolimab. The source of these receptors is an adult with an advanced solid tumor such as melanoma, head and neck, liver or kidney cancer.

V and J are TRBV11-3 and TRBJ2-7; no clear D gene. The CDR3 spans 13 residues. In germline, CDR1 is SGHNT, CDR2 YENEEA. V was cut by 5 bases and J by 0 bases, with 8 bases left in between. The CDR3 nucleotides are TGTGCCAGCAGCGATCTTTACTCCTACGAGCAGTACTTC. Translating it yields CASSDLYSYEQYF. Drawing the rest from reference TRBV11-3 and TRBJ2-7, the complete variable domain is EAGVVQSPRYKIIEKKQPVAFWCNPISGHNTLYWYLQNLGQGPELLIRYENEEAVDDSQLPKDRFSAERLKGVDSTLKIQPAELGDSAVYLCASSDLYSYEQYFGPGTRLTVT.

V and J are TRBV6-4 and TRBJ2-3; 7 positions agree with TRBD2. This CDR3 spans 16 amino acids. The ends lost 0 bases at V and 3 bases at J; junction bases unmatched: 6. The germline V gene has CDR1 MRHNA and CDR2 SNTAGT. CDR3 DNA: TGTGCCAGCAGTGACTCTTGGGCGGGAGAAACAGATACGCAGTATTTT. Protein: CASSDSWAGETDTQYF.

This clone showed up just once. The CDR3 sequence: CASSQVGGGAYNEQFF. The CDR3, as DNA: TGCGCCAGCAGCCAAGTGGGCGGGGGGGCCTACAATGAGCAGTTCTTC. J is TRBJ2-1 and V is TRBV4-3; 9 bases are a match to TRBD2. CDR3 length: 16 residues. Looked up from germline, CDR1 is LGHNA and CDR2 is YSLEER. Trimming took 1 base from V and 2 from J; bases not matched to a gene: 3.

The table lists this clone with a count of one. This chain connects TRBV7-2 to TRBJ1-3, with D hard to call. Per germline, CDR1 SGHTA and CDR2 FQGNSA. The CDR3 is 14 residues long. The ends were cut back, 1 base at V and 5 bases at J, with 9 bases in the middle. The CDR3 coding sequence is TGTGCCAGCAGCTTAGTGACAAGCAGAAACACCATATATTTT. Translating it yields CASSLVTSRNTIYF.

The chain employs TRBV30 and TRBJ2-3; 14 bases map to TRBD2. Germline CDR1 reads GTSNPN; CDR2 reads SVGIG (reference sequence). Trimming removed 2 bases from V and 2 bases from J; junction bases left unmatched: 18. The CDR3 is made up of 21 amino acids. The CDR3 is CAWSTPPGTSGGSFFTDTQYF. Here the CDR3 DNA reads TGTGCCTGGAGTACCCCCCCGGGGACTAGCGGGGGAAGTTTTTTCACAGATACGCAGTATTTT.

The CDR3 sequence is CASSSDSSGRFSEQFF. CDR3 nucleotides: TGTGCCAGCAGCTCAGACAGTAGCGGGAGATTTAGTGAGCAGTTCTTC. The chain combines TRBV7-8 with TRBJ2-1, with 9 bases identical to TRBD2. The CDR3 length is 16 residues. V was clipped by 4 bases and J by 9 bases; unmatched bases: 13. The germline gives CDR1 SGHVS, CDR2 FQNEAQ. Supplemented by reference TRBV7-8 and TRBJ2-1, the full variable domain reads GAGVSQSPRYKVAKRGQDVALRCDPISGHVSLFWYQQALGQGPEFLTYFQNEAQLDKSGLPSDRFFAERPEGSVSTLKIQRTQQEDSAVYLCASSSDSSGRFSEQFFGPGTRLTVL.

The chain recombines TRBV5-6 with TRBJ2-1, with 8 nucleotides matching TRBD2. This CDR3 comprises 15 residues. Germline V gene lookup returns CDR1 SGHDT and CDR2 YYEEEE. With 1 base clipped from V and 5 bases from J, the junction kept 5 bases outside the gene matches. The CDR3 reads CASSLMTSVDNEQFF. The CDR3 nucleotides are TGTGCCAGCAGCTTGATGACTAGCGTAGACAATGAGCAGTTCTTC.

The chain has TRBV6-5 and TRBJ2-7, with TRBD2 matching over 9 bases. The CDR3 is 16 residues long. Germline assignment: CDR1 MNHEY and CDR2 SVGAGI. V gave up 2 bases and J gave up 7 bases; unmatched junction bases: 12. For the CDR3, the DNA is TGTGCCAGCAGTTACCGCTTCGGACTAGCGTTTTCGGAGCAGTACTTC. Translation: CASSYRFGLAFSEQYF.

This chain links TRBV7-8 with TRBJ2-3; 9 bases match TRBD1. Trimming cost V 5 bases and J 5 bases; bases outside gene matches: 14. CDR3 length: 17 amino acids. Germline lookup yields CDR1 SGHVS and CDR2 FQNEAQ. CDR3 region: CASSRNARDRVQDTQYF. DNA for the CDR3: TGTGCCAGCAGCCGAAACGCCCGGGACAGGGTCCAAGATACGCAGTATTTT.

Of note for this clone: Being one base from a much bigger clone, this may be a read error. J is TRBJ1-1 and V is TRBV30; D gene uncertain. Germline V gene data show CDR1 as GTSNPN and CDR2 as SVGIG (reference sequence). The CDR3 contains 13 residues. V shed 1 base and J shed 1 base, with 7 bases lying between them. CDR3 DNA: TGTGCCTGGAGTGCCGGGGAGAACACTGAAGCTTTCTTT. Amino acid sequence: CAWSAGENTEAFF.

The J gene is TRBJ2-7, the V gene TRBV28; a weak D match, TRBD2 (6 bases). The CDR3 totals 15 residues. V lost 2 bases, J lost 5 bases, and 16 bases lay in between. Germline V gene data show CDR1 as MDHEN and CDR2 as SYDVKM. The CDR3, as DNA: TGTGCCAGCAGTTTAGATGGGGAGGCAGCGAACGAGCAGTACTTC. Residues: CASSLDGEAANEQYF.

The chain joins TRBV9 to TRBJ1-1; tentative D call: TRBD1 (6 bases). The CDR3 runs 15 residues. Germline CDR1 is SGDLS and CDR2 is YYNGEE. Trimming shortened V by 4 bases and J by 5 bases, and 18 bases separated the two germline ends. The CDR3, as DNA: TGTGCCAGCAGCCCCTTGGGGGGGCCGGGAACTGAAGCTTTCTTT. This encodes CASSPLGGPGTEAFF.

This clone was recorded once. CDR3 bases: TGTGCCAGCAGCCCTCAGCTAGAATACGAGCAGTACTTC. Its protein product is CASSPQLEYEQYF. V and J are TRBV7-6 and TRBJ2-7; D is undetermined. Germline values: CDR1 SGHVS, CDR2 FNYEAQ. The CDR3 covers 13 residues. The germline V and J ends were trimmed by 5 bases and 4 bases, with 12 bases remaining between them.

This clone was detected once. This chain uses TRBV27 with TRBJ2-7, with 7 bases identical to TRBD2. The J segment lost 2 bases and the V segment lost 6 bases, leaving 4 bases of the junction unmatched. Looked up from germline, CDR1 is MNHEY and CDR2 is SMNVEV (reference sequence). This CDR3 region has 13 residues. CDR3 sequence (DNA): TGTGCCAGCAGCTCCGCGGGGGCCTACGAGCAGTACTTC. Protein: CASSSAGAYEQYF.

The chain links TRBV7-8 to TRBJ2-2; D possibly corresponds to TRBD1 (5 bases). Looked up from germline, CDR1 is SGHVS and CDR2 is FQNEAQ. The V end was cut by 1 base, the J end by 3 bases, with 12 bases between. This CDR3 region has 16 residues. The CDR3 nucleotides read TGTGCCAGCAGCTTAGGGGGCGGCGTTCACACCGGGGAGCTGTTTTTT. Protein sequence: CASSLGGGVHTGELFF. Filled out from reference TRBV7-8 and TRBJ2-2, the complete variable domain reads GAGVSQSPRYKVAKRGQDVALRCDPISGHVSLFWYQQALGQGPEFLTYFQNEAQLDKSGLPSDRFFAERPEGSVSTLKIQRTQQEDSAVYLCASSLGGGVHTGELFFGEGSRLTVL.

The rearrangement uses TRBV28 and TRBJ2-1; D gene unclear. Deletions cut 6 bases from V and 2 bases from J, with 8 bases between. The germline V gene encodes CDR1 MDHEN and CDR2 SYDVKM. This CDR3 contains 13 residues. CDR3 amino acids: CASRHTAYNEQFF. CDR3 bases: TGTGCCAGCAGACACACCGCCTACAATGAGCAGTTCTTC.

The chain carries TRBV12-5 and TRBJ1-4; 7 positions match TRBD1. The CDR3 totals 12 residues. CDR1 and CDR2 (germline): LGHNT, FRNRAP. Trimming at V came to 5 bases and at J to 6 bases, leaving 0 bases not matched to a gene. The CDR3 DNA reads as TGTGCTAGTGGTCAGGGGGATGAAAAACTGTTTTTT. It codes for CASGQGDEKLFF.

With regard to this clone: This CDR3 is also generated by other DNA sequences in the sample. V is TRBV27 and J is TRBJ2-1, with 14 bases lining up with TRBD2. The CDR3 is made up of 15 amino acids. The V and J ends lost 4 bases and 6 bases, in that order; junction bases with no gene match: 2. CDR1 MNHEY and CDR2 SMNVEV come from the germline V gene (reference sequence). The CDR3 loop is CASSSGTSGSNEQFF. The DNA for the CDR3 is TGTGCCAGCAGTTCCGGGACTAGCGGGAGCAATGAGCAGTTCTTC.

The rearrangement joins TRBV5-6 to TRBJ2-3, with TRBD2 matching over 7 bases. This CDR3 is built from 15 residues. The germline V gene has CDR1 SGHDT and CDR2 YYEEEE. The trim removed 0 bases at V and 2 bases at J, leaving 3 bases unmatched. The CDR3 spells CASSLALAVTDTQYF. In DNA form, the CDR3 reads TGTGCCAGCAGCTTGGCTCTAGCGGTCACAGATACGCAGTATTTT.

CDR3 DNA sequence: TGTGCCAGCAGCGTGGACGGAAATAGCAATCAGCCCCAGCATTTT. It is translated as CASSVDGNSNQPQHF. This chain uses TRBV9 with TRBJ1-5; D gene ambiguous. The CDR3 is 15 residues long. Germline lookup yields CDR1 SGDLS and CDR2 YYNGEE. V was shortened by 2 bases and J by 0 bases, with 9 bases between the two germline ends.

The chain joins TRBV6-5 to TRBJ2-3; TRBD1 is a possible D gene (6 bases). The CDR3 loop spans 15 amino acids. Trimming pared 5 bases from V and 0 bases from J, leaving 12 bases between. Looked up from germline, CDR1 is MNHEY and CDR2 is SVGAGI. The CDR3: CASSLEGGSTDTQYF. CDR3 nucleotide sequence: TGTGCCAGCAGTCTCGAAGGGGGTAGCACAGATACGCAGTATTTT.

V gene TRBV11-2 combines with J gene TRBJ2-1; weak D call: TRBD2 (6 bases). V lost 3 bases to trimming and J lost 10 bases, with 13 bases between them. Looked up from germline, CDR1 is SGHAT and CDR2 is FQNNGV. This CDR3 comprises 13 residues. The CDR3 region is CASSFVEGHEQFF. The CDR3 region has the DNA TGTGCCAGCAGCTTCGTGGAGGGGCACGAGCAGTTCTTC. Combining the CDR3 with reference TRBV11-2 and TRBJ2-1 gives the whole variable domain EAGVAQSPRYKIIEKRQSVAFWCNPISGHATLYWYQQILGQGPKLLIQFQNNGVVDDSQLPKDRFSAERLKGVDSTLKIQPAKLEDSAVYLCASSFVEGHEQFFGPGTRLTVL.

J is TRBJ2-7 and V is TRBV27; 7 nucleotides align to TRBD1. Germline-derived CDR1 and CDR2 are MNHEY and SMNVEV (reference sequence). The CDR3 is made up of 14 amino acids. V lost 8 bases and J lost 3; bases outside the gene matches: 10. CDR3 nucleotide sequence: TGTGCCAGCGCAGCCGGGACAGCCCTCTACGAGCAGTACTTC. It yields the protein CASAAGTALYEQYF.

The chain combines TRBV5-4 with TRBJ2-5, with D hard to call. CDR3 length equals 13 residues. Per germline, CDR1 SGHNT and CDR2 YYREEE (reference sequence). V was pared by 4 bases and J by 5 bases, with 12 bases between. The CDR3 loop reads CASSLQEYETQYF. For the CDR3, the DNA is TGTGCCAGCAGCCTCCAGGAGTACGAGACCCAGTACTTC.

The chain is built from TRBV28 and TRBJ2-7; D unresolved. The V gene's germline CDR1 is MDHEN and CDR2 SYDVKM. V lost 3 bases and J 3 bases, leaving 9 bases between the germline ends. This CDR3 contains 13 residues. This chain's CDR3 is CASSFGLIYEQYF. Written as DNA, the CDR3 is TGTGCCAGCAGTTTTGGTCTGATCTACGAGCAGTACTTC.

The chain recombines TRBV27 with TRBJ1-2; 7 positions agree with TRBD1. The CDR3 has 14 amino acids. The germline gives CDR1 MNHEY, CDR2 SMNVEV (reference sequence). V was pared by 4 bases and J by 4 bases, with 6 bases of the junction left unmatched. Written as DNA, the CDR3 is TGTGCCAGCAGTTGGGCAGGGGGGACCTATGGCTACACCTTC. The encoded protein is CASSWAGGTYGYTF.

This chain links TRBV28 with TRBJ1-5, with D uncertain. The CDR3 is 17 residues long. Trimming took 6 bases from V and 0 from J, leaving 18 bases between them. Germline V gene sequence: CDR1 MDHEN, CDR2 SYDVKM. CDR3 loop: CASRPPGQEYSNQPQHF. The DNA for the CDR3 is TGTGCCAGCAGACCTCCCGGTCAGGAATATAGCAATCAGCCCCAGCATTTT.

DNA of the CDR3: TGTGCCAGCAGCTTGGACCAACCCTCGGACAGAAACACTGAAGCTTTCTTT. It codes for CASSLDQPSDRNTEAFF. J is TRBJ1-1 and V is TRBV5-5, with D possibly TRBD1 on 6 matching bases. V was trimmed by 0 bases and J by 2 bases, leaving 17 bases between them. From germline, CDR1 is SGHKS and CDR2 YYEKEE (reference sequence). CDR3 length: 17 amino acids.